This TCR beta chain was profiled in a study of T-cell memory formation after mild COVID-19. CDR3 length: 16 residues. Germline trimming cut 5 bases from V and 5 bases from J; bases unmatched to any gene: 7. Germline V gives CDR1 SEHNR, CDR2 FQNEAQ (reference sequence). TCRdb recomputed calls from the 5' RACE reads with MiXCR, one row per CDR3 protein. The sample holds a few hundred thousand distinct CDR3 sequences, just under 20% seen once. This clonotype was detected only a few times. This chain connects TRBV7-9 to TRBJ2-2; 11 bases line up with TRBD2. This receptor was taken from a man between 18 and 29 years old who had mild COVID-19 (a few samples of this study predate the infection). Cell type and time point are not known. Specimen: PBMCs or a T cell subset sorted from them (not recorded which). For the CDR3, the DNA is TGTGCCAGCAGCGAAATAGCGGGGGGGCCTACCGGGGAGCTGTTTTTT. Translation gives CASSEIAGGPTGELFF.